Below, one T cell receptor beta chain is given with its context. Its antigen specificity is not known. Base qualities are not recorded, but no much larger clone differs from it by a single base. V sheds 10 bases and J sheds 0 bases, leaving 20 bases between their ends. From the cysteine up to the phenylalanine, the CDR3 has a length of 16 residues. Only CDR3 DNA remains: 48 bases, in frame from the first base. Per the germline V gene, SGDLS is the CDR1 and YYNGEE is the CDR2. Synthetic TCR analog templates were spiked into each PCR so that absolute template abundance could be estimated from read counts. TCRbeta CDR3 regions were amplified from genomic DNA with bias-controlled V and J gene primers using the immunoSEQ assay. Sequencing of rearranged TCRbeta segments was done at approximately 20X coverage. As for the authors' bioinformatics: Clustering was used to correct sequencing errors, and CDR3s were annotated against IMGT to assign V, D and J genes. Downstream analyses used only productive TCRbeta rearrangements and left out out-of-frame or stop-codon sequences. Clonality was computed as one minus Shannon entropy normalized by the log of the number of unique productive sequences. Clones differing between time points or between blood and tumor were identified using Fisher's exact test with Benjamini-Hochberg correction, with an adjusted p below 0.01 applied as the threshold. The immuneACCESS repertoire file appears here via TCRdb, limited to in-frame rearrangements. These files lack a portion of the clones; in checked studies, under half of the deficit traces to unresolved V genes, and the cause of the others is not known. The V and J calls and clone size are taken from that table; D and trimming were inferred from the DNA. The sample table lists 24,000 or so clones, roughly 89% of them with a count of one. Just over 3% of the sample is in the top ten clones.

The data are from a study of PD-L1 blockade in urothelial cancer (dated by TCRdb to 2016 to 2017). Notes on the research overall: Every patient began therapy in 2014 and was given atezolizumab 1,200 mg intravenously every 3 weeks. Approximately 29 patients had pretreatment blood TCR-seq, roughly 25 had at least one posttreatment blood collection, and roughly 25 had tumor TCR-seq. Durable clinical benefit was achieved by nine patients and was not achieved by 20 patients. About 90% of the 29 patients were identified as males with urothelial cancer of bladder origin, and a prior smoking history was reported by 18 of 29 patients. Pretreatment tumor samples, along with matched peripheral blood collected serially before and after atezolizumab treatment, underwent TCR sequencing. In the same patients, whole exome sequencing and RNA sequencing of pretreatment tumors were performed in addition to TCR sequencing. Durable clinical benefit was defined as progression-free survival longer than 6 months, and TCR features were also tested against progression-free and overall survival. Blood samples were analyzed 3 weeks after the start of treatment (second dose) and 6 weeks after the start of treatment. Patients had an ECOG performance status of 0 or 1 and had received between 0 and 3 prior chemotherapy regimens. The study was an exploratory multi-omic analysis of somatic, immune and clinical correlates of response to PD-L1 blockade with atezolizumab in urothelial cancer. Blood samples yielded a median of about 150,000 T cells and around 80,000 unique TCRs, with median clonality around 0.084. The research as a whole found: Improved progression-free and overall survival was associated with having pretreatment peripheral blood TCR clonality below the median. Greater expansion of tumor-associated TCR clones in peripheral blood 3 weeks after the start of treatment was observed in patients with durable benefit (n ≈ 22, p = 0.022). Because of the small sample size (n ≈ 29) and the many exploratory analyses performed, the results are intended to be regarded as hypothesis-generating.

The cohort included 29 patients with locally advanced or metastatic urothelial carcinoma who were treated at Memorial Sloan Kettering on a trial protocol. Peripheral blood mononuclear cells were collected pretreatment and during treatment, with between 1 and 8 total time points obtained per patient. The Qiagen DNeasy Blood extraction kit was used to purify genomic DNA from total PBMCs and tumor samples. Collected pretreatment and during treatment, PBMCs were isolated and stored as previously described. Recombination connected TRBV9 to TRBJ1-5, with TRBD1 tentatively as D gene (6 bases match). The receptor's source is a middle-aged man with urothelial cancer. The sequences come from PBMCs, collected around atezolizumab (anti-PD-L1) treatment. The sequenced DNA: TGTGCCGACGGAGACGCAGGGGAGTGTAGCAATCAGCCCCAGCATTTT. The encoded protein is CADGDAGECSNQPQHF. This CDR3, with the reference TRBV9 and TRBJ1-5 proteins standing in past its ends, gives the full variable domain DSGVTQTPKHLITATGQRVTLRCSPRSGDLSVYWYQQSLDQGLQFLIQYYNGEERAKGNILERFSAQQFPDLHSELNLSSLELGDSALYFCADGDAGECSNQPQHFGDGTRLSIL.